This TCR beta chain emerged from a study of T-cell reconstitution after alpha-beta-depleted transplantation in children. CDR3 length: 9 residues. This sample's TCRbeta library carried unique molecular identifier barcodes. TCRdb fed the PCR reads into MiXCR, producing one record per CDR3 protein. The data hold about 690,000 distinct CDR3 sequences, with around a sixth observed a single time. This clonotype has ten or more counts. At one end, the junction sequence differs from germline, possibly due to a read error. The specimen comprised PBMCs from the stem cell graft donor, sampled from the stem cell graft. This receptor was identified in a human donor who donated a stem cell graft to a child with acute myeloid leukemia. V gene TRBV12-3 or TRBV12-4 combines with J gene TRBJ2-1; D gene ambiguous. The CDR3 nucleotides are TGTGTCAGCGATGATGAGCAGTTCTTC. Its translation is CVSDDEQFF.